These 13 T cell receptor beta chains originate from one sample sequenced in a study of CD8+ T cells in alopecia areata. Extraction and reverse transcription of RNA yielded cDNA as the sequencing template. Here immunoSEQ multiplex PCR was the method, and the copy in TCRdb shows in-frame clones only, minus some. The sample yields 150,000 to 200,000 clones, 55% seen once. Source material: CD4+ T cells sorted from blood. The receptors derive from a human donor in good health.

The chain has TRBV30 and TRBJ2-3; the D gene is possibly TRBD2 (5 bases). The CDR3 is made up of 12 amino acids. Germline CDR1 GTSNPN, CDR2 SVGIG (reference sequence). Trimming removed 3 bases at V and 2 bases at J, with 6 bases between. The CDR3 DNA follows: TGTGCCTGGAGAGCGGACACAGATACGCAGTATTTT. Amino acid sequence: CAWRADTDTQYF. The full variable domain, rest sourced from reference TRBV30 and TRBJ2-3, is SQTIHQWPATLVQPVGSPLSLECTVEGTSNPNLYWYRQAAGRGLQLLFYSVGIGQISSEVPQNLSASRPQDRQFILSSKKLLLSDSGFYLCAWRADTDTQYFGPGTRLTVL.

V is TRBV20-1 and J is TRBJ1-2, with 7 positions matching TRBD1. This CDR3 contains 11 residues. Germline CDR1 is DFQATT and CDR2 is SNEGSKA (reference sequence). V lost 5 bases to trimming and J lost 4 bases; unmatched junction nucleotides: 1. The DNA for the CDR3 is TGCAGTGCTGGGACAGTCTATGGCTACACCTTC. Protein: CSAGTVYGYTF.

This clone was picked up a small number of times. This chain uses TRBV6-5 with TRBJ2-2, with D tentatively TRBD2 (5 bases). The CDR3 has 14 residues. Between the trimmed V and J ends, which lost 8 bases and 5 bases, there was a span of 15 bases. Germline V gene data show CDR1 as MNHEY and CDR2 as SVGAGI. This CDR3 is CASLTETGTGELFF. The CDR3 nucleotides read TGTGCCAGCTTGACTGAAACGGGAACCGGGGAGCTGTTTTTT.

This chain connects TRBV2 to TRBJ2-5; D gene ambiguous. The CDR3 sequence is 11 residues long. Germline V gene lookup returns CDR1 SNHLY and CDR2 FYNNEI. Deletions cut 6 bases from V and 3 bases from J, with 5 bases between. The CDR3 loop is CASSPKETQYF. CDR3 bases: TGTGCCAGCAGCCCAAAAGAGACCCAGTACTTC.

This clone was counted only a few times. This sequence joins TRBV27 and TRBJ1-2, with 9 bases matching TRBD1. The CDR3 runs to 13 residues. The V gene end was trimmed by 6 bases and the J gene end by 4 bases; junction bases not matched to a gene: 3. Per germline, CDR1 MNHEY and CDR2 SMNVEV (reference sequence). The CDR3 spells CASSPDRGYGYTF. CDR3 bases: TGTGCCAGCAGCCCGGACAGGGGCTATGGCTACACCTTC.

This rearrangement joins TRBV7-8 to TRBJ2-1, with a weak D call TRBD2 (7 bases). The V end lost 8 bases, the J end lost 3 bases, and 11 bases lay between the germline ends. The CDR3 totals 13 residues. Germline loops: CDR1 SGHVS, CDR2 FQNEAQ. The CDR3: CASGGGNYNEQFF. CDR3 nucleotides: TGTGCCAGCGGCGGGGGCAACTACAATGAGCAGTTCTTC.

V is TRBV19 and J is TRBJ1-5, with a possible D match to TRBD1 (6 bases). Germline V gives CDR1 LNHDA, CDR2 SQIVND (reference sequence). The CDR3 is made up of 12 amino acids. V lost 7 bases, J lost 5 bases, and 9 bases lay in between. The CDR3 loop reads CASTQGYQPQHF. The CDR3 DNA reads TGTGCCAGTACCCAGGGGTATCAGCCCCAGCATTTT.

This clone was detected once. The same CDR3 is also encoded by other DNA sequences in this sample. The chain employs TRBV7-6 and TRBJ2-3; D ambiguous. Germline CDR1 is SGHVS and CDR2 is FNYEAQ. The CDR3 length is 13 residues. Between the trimmed V and J ends, which lost 5 bases and 6 bases, there was a span of 12 bases. CDR3 region: CASSPVGRDTQYF. For the CDR3, the DNA is TGTGCCAGCAGCCCCGTTGGGCGGGATACGCAGTATTTT.

The V and J genes are TRBV5-4 and TRBJ1-1; D perhaps matches TRBD1 (5 bases). Germline CDR1 SGHNT, CDR2 YYREEE (reference sequence). V lost 5 bases and J lost 8, with 16 bases in between. This CDR3 contains 13 residues. The CDR3 region is CASRFGVREEAFF. In nucleotides, the CDR3 is TGTGCCAGCAGGTTTGGGGTCAGGGAAGAAGCTTTCTTT.

The chain links TRBV7-2 to TRBJ2-7; D unclear. The CDR3 runs to 17 residues. Germline V gene lookup returns CDR1 SGHTA and CDR2 FQGNSA. V was trimmed by 1 base and J by 2 bases, leaving 18 bases between them. This CDR3 reads CASSLVGGRSTPYEQYF. DNA for the CDR3: TGTGCCAGCAGCTTAGTTGGTGGCAGGTCTACACCCTACGAGCAGTACTTC.

The chain is built from TRBV5-4 and TRBJ1-2; 9 bases agree with TRBD1. CDR1 SGHNT and CDR2 YYREEE come from the germline V gene (reference sequence). The V segment lost 4 bases and the J segment 7 bases; nucleotides outside the gene matches: 14. The CDR3 spans 16 residues. The CDR3 DNA is TGTGCCAGCAGCACCCGTCAGTTGACAGGGGGGGTTGGCTACACCTTC. This codes for CASSTRQLTGGVGYTF.

The chain is built from TRBV6-6 and TRBJ1-1; D uncertain. CDR1 and CDR2 (germline): MNHNY, SVGAGI (reference sequence). This CDR3 has 13 residues. Trimming removed 0 bases at V and 4 bases at J, with 6 bases between. The CDR3 DNA reads TGTGCCAGCAGTTACTCGATGAGCACTGAAGCTTTCTTT. It is translated as CASSYSMSTEAFF.

V usage is TRBV18 and J usage is TRBJ1-4, with 9 bases identical to TRBD1. Trimming at V came to 3 bases and at J to 10 bases, leaving 6 bases not matched to a gene. Germline lookup yields CDR1 KGHSH and CDR2 LQKENI. The CDR3 is made up of 14 amino acids. The CDR3, as DNA: TGTGCCAGCTCACCCTCAGGACAGGGGAGAAAACTGTTTTTT. This translates into CASSPSGQGRKLFF. Full variable domain (rest looked up from reference TRBV18 and TRBJ1-4): NAGVMQNPRHLVRRRGQEARLRCSPMKGHSHVYWYRQLPEEGLKFMVYLQKENIIDESGMPKERFSAEFPKEGPSILRIQQVVRGDSAAYFCASSPSGQGRKLFFGSGTQLSVL.